One sample yielded the 23 T cell receptor beta chains listed below, sequenced in a study of blood T cell repertoires in COVID-19. Clones were sequenced by immunoSEQ multiplex PCR, and TCRdb holds only the in-frame ones, with some missing. The table has hundreds of thousands of clones, around 89% seen once. Sequencing was carried out using PBMCs or T cells enriched from blood (not recorded which). Source of these receptors: a young man who had recovered from COVID-19.

The CDR3 DNA is TGTGCCAGCAGCTTACAGGGGGCGGACACTGAAGCTTTCTTT. It codes for CASSLQGADTEAFF. The rearrangement uses TRBV5-4 and TRBJ1-1; 9 positions match TRBD1. CDR3 size: 14 residues. V lost 2 bases, J lost 3 bases, and 2 bases stayed unmatched. The germline V gene encodes CDR1 SGHNT and CDR2 YYREEE (reference sequence).

The rearrangement links TRBV10-3 to TRBJ1-4, with 9 bases matching TRBD1. Germline CDR1 ENHRY, CDR2 SYGVKD. This CDR3 comprises 13 residues. The J segment lost 5 bases and the V segment lost 10 bases, leaving 5 bases of the junction unmatched. CDR3: CATTGQGNEKLFF. In DNA form, the CDR3 reads TGTGCCACTACGGGACAGGGAAATGAAAAACTGTTTTTT.

J is TRBJ2-7 and V is TRBV6-5, with 8 nucleotides matching TRBD1. The CDR3 covers 13 residues. Germline CDR1 is MNHEY and CDR2 is SVGAGI. V gave up 9 bases and J gave up 1 base; unmatched junction bases: 5. The CDR3 reads CASGQGRSYEQYF. The CDR3, as DNA: TGTGCCAGTGGACAGGGAAGGTCCTACGAGCAGTACTTC.

The chain employs TRBV7-2 and TRBJ2-3; TRBD2 matches 11 bases. CDR1 and CDR2 (germline): SGHTA, FQGNSA. CDR3 length: 17 amino acids. V lost 2 bases to trimming and J lost 2 bases; unmatched junction nucleotides: 6. The CDR3 DNA sequence: TGTGCCAGCAGCTTATTACGGACTAGCGGGTCCACAGATACGCAGTATTTT. Translating it yields CASSLLRTSGSTDTQYF.

V gene TRBV9 combines with J gene TRBJ1-2; a weak D match, TRBD1 (5 bases). Trimming shortened V by 0 bases and J by 0 bases, and 12 bases separated the two germline ends. Germline lookup yields CDR1 SGDLS and CDR2 YYNGEE. The CDR3 is 16 amino acids. For the CDR3, the DNA is TGTGCCAGCAGCGTAGAGCGGGACGGACCTAACTATGGCTACACCTTC. This codes for CASSVERDGPNYGYTF.

The V gene is TRBV6-2 or TRBV6-3, the J gene TRBJ2-7, with D perhaps TRBD2 (6 bases). CDR1 and CDR2 from the germline V gene are MNHEY and SVGEGT. Trimming left V 5 bases short and J 8 bases short, with 22 bases between. This CDR3 has 15 amino acids. The CDR3 bases are TGTGCCAGCAGTAAGTTGGCGGAGGGAGGCGGGAAGCAGTACTTC. As protein: CASSKLAEGGGKQYF.

The chain recombines TRBV21-1 with TRBJ2-4; the D call of TRBD1 is as the table states it, not checked on the DNA. TRBV21-1 is flagged as a pseudogene. This CDR3 contains 15 residues. CDR3 sequence: CASSWTELAKNIQYF. CDR3 nucleotides: TGTGCCAGCAGCTGGACAGAACTAGCCAAAAACATTCAGTACTTC.

The chain uses TRBV6-2 or TRBV6-3 and TRBJ1-1, with TRBD1 matching 7 bases. Per the germline V gene, CDR1 is MNHEY and CDR2 is SVGEGT. The J segment lost 0 bases and the V segment lost 6 bases, leaving 4 bases of the junction unmatched. The CDR3 has 14 amino acids. The CDR3 sequence: CASSTQGLNTEAFF. CDR3 DNA: TGTGCCAGCAGCACACAGGGGCTGAACACTGAAGCTTTCTTT.

The chain recombines TRBV19 with TRBJ2-3; 7 bases match TRBD1. J lost 6 bases, V lost 11 bases, and 8 bases had no gene match. Per the germline V gene, CDR1 is LNHDA and CDR2 is SQIVND (reference sequence). There are 12 residues in the CDR3. The CDR3 coding sequence is TGTGCCTCCCACGACAGGGTGGATACGCAGTATTTT. It codes for CASHDRVDTQYF.

The rearrangement uses TRBV19 and TRBJ2-7, with 7 bases matching TRBD2. CDR3 size: 15 residues. In germline, CDR1 is LNHDA, CDR2 SQIVND (reference sequence). Trimming removed 4 bases from V and 3 bases from J; junction bases left unmatched: 9. As DNA, the CDR3 is TGTGCCAGTAGTACGGCGGGGGAGAGAGGCTACGAGCAGTACTTC. It is translated as CASSTAGERGYEQYF. Filled out from reference TRBV19 and TRBJ2-7, the complete variable domain reads DGGITQSPKYLFRKEGQNVTLSCEQNLNHDAMYWYRQDPGQGLRLIYYSQIVNDFQKGDIAEGYSVSREKKESFPLTVTSAQKNPTAFYLCASSTAGERGYEQYFGPGTRLTVT.

The chain has TRBV2 and TRBJ1-2, with D hard to call. Trimming shortened V by 3 bases and J by 8 bases, and 13 bases separated the two germline ends. Germline V gene lookup returns CDR1 SNHLY and CDR2 FYNNEI. The CDR3 covers 13 residues. The DNA for the CDR3 is TGTGCCAGCAGTGAGTGGCAGGTAACGGGCTACACCTTC. Its protein is CASSEWQVTGYTF.

CDR3 nucleotides: TGCGCCAGCAGTGAGTCGGAGAAATATAGCGGCTACACCTTC. Protein: CASSESEKYSGYTF. This chain connects TRBV10-2 to TRBJ1-2; no reliable D call. The CDR3 is made up of 14 amino acids. CDR1 is WSHSY, CDR2 SAAADI, per germline. V dropped 0 bases and J dropped 8 bases, with 13 bases sitting between them.

This clone was observed a single time. The chain couples TRBV19 to TRBJ2-1; 12 bases map to TRBD2. Looked up from germline, CDR1 is LNHDA and CDR2 is SQIVND (reference sequence). There are 15 residues in the CDR3. Losses at the gene ends were 3 bases for V and 6 bases for J; bases not matched to a gene: 3. This CDR3 reads CASSMGTSGFNEQFF. For the CDR3, the DNA is TGTGCCAGTAGTATGGGGACTAGCGGGTTCAATGAGCAGTTCTTC.

V and J are TRBV29-1 and TRBJ2-7, with TRBD2 as a possible D gene (5 bases). This CDR3 has 14 residues. V lost 6 bases and J 1 base, leaving 16 bases between the germline ends. Germline CDR1 is SQVTM and CDR2 is ANQGSEA. Here the CDR3 DNA reads TGCAGCGTCCGAGCCGGGGAACGGTCCTACGAGCAGTACTTC. This sequence encodes CSVRAGERSYEQYF.

This chain joins TRBV2 and TRBJ1-4, with D uncertain. Trimming took off 6 bases at V and 5 bases at J, with 4 bases between the two ends. CDR1 and CDR2 from the germline V gene are SNHLY and FYNNEI. The length of the CDR3 is 11 residues. The CDR3 reads CASSVNEKLFF. The CDR3 coding sequence is TGTGCCAGCAGCGTCAATGAAAAACTGTTTTTT. Full variable domain (rest looked up from reference TRBV2 and TRBJ1-4): EPEVTQTPSHQVTQMGQEVILRCVPISNHLYFYWYRQILGQKVEFLVSFYNNEISEKSEIFDDQFSVERPDGSNFTLKIRSTKLEDSAMYFCASSVNEKLFFGSGTQLSVL.

For the CDR3, the DNA is TGTGCCAGCAGTCTCGGGACTAGCGGGCAAGAGACCCAGTACTTC. Translation: CASSLGTSGQETQYF. The rearrangement joins TRBV27 to TRBJ2-5, with 12 bases lining up with TRBD2. This CDR3 is built from 15 residues. CDR1 MNHEY and CDR2 SMNVEV come from the germline V gene (reference sequence). After removal of 5 bases from V and 2 bases from J, the junction contained 3 bases not matched to a gene.

J is TRBJ2-7 and V is TRBV7-8; TRBD2 is a possible D gene (6 bases). Trimming removed 5 bases at V and 4 bases at J, with 18 bases between. The germline V gene encodes CDR1 SGHVS and CDR2 FQNEAQ. The CDR3 sequence is 15 residues long. CDR3 region: CASSVRLVGSYEQYF. The CDR3 nucleotides are TGTGCCAGCAGCGTCCGGCTAGTCGGGAGTTACGAGCAGTACTTC.

The rearrangement links TRBV7-9 to TRBJ1-1, with unresolved D. V was clipped by 7 bases and J by 7 bases, with 13 bases between them. The CDR3 consists of 12 residues. Per germline, CDR1 SEHNR and CDR2 FQNEAQ (reference sequence). CDR3 nucleotides: TGTGCCAGCATGCAAAACAGCCTTGAAGCTTTCTTT. Protein product: CASMQNSLEAFF.

The chain's CDR3 is CASNYGQGRRGYTF. For the CDR3, the DNA is TGTGCCAGTAATTACGGACAGGGTCGACGAGGCTACACCTTC. The chain has TRBV19 and TRBJ1-2; 8 bases agree with TRBD1. The CDR3 consists of 14 residues. Germline CDR1 and CDR2: LNHDA and SQIVND (reference sequence). The ends lost 7 bases at V and 8 bases at J; junction bases unmatched: 12.

The J gene is TRBJ1-4, the V gene TRBV12-5; D is unresolved. Germline assignment: CDR1 LGHNT and CDR2 FRNRAP. The CDR3 runs 19 residues. V lost 0 bases and J lost 8, with 25 bases in between. CDR3 region: CASGLVLRHERFLEEKLFF. The CDR3, as DNA: TGTGCTAGTGGTTTGGTACTGCGGCACGAGAGGTTTCTGGAGGAAAAACTGTTTTTT.

The genes are TRBV19 and TRBJ2-1; D might be TRBD2 (6 bases). V was trimmed by 6 bases and J by 0 bases, leaving 24 bases between them. Germline V gene lookup returns CDR1 LNHDA and CDR2 SQIVND (reference sequence). The CDR3 totals 19 residues. CDR3 amino acids: CASRLRAAGTLSSYNEQFF. CDR3 nucleotide sequence: TGTGCCAGTAGGTTACGCGCCGCTGGGACTCTGAGCTCCTACAATGAGCAGTTCTTC.

The rearrangement links TRBV30 to TRBJ1-4; D remains unclear. Trimming cost V 1 base and J 7 bases, with 7 bases left between them. The CDR3 totals 12 residues. CDR1 is GTSNPN and CDR2 is SVGIG in the germline V gene (reference sequence). The CDR3 DNA sequence: TGTGCCTGGAGTGGGGCGGGTGAAAAACTGTTTTTT. This translates into CAWSGAGEKLFF. Full variable domain (rest looked up from reference TRBV30 and TRBJ1-4): SQTIHQWPATLVQPVGSPLSLECTVEGTSNPNLYWYRQAAGRGLQLLFYSVGIGQISSEVPQNLSASRPQDRQFILSSKKLLLSDSGFYLCAWSGAGEKLFFGSGTQLSVL.

This clone was recorded a few times. This chain uses TRBV29-1 with TRBJ1-5; TRBD1 might be the D (6 bases). CDR1 is SQVTM and CDR2 is ANQGSEA in the germline V gene. The CDR3 length is 13 residues. The V end was cut by 7 bases, the J end by 3 bases, with 13 bases between. The CDR3, as DNA: TGCAGCGCCGGGTCAGGGGCCAATCAGCCCCAGCATTTT. Its translation: CSAGSGANQPQHF. Looking up the rest from reference TRBV29-1 and TRBJ1-5 gives the full variable domain: SAVISQKPSRDICQRGTSLTIQCQVDSQVTMMFWYRQQPGQSLTLIATANQGSEATYESGFVIDKFPISRPNLTFSTLTVSNMSPEDSSIYLCSAGSGANQPQHFGDGTRLSIL.